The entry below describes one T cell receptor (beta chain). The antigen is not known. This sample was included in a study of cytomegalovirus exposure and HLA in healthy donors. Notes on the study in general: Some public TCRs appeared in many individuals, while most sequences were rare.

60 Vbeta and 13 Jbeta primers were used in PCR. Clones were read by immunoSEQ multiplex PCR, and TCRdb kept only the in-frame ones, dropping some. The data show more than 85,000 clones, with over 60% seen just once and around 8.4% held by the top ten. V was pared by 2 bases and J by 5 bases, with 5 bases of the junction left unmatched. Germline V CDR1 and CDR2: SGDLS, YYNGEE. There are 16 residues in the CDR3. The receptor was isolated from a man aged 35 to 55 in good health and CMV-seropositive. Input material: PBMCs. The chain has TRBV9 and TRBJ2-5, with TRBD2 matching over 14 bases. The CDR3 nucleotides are TGTGCCAGCAGCGTCGGACTAGCGGGGGGTGGGGAGACCCAGTACTTC. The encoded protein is CASSVGLAGGGETQYF.